The 21 T cell receptor beta chains listed next were all sequenced from one sample in a study of blood T cell repertoires in COVID-19 (TCRdb year 2020). Receptors were amplified or captured by the immunoSEQ multiplex PCR assay. What TCRdb holds here is the immuneACCESS table cut down to in-frame rearrangements. Part of the clones is not present; checked against another copy, under half of the missing clones reflect an unresolved V gene, and the others are unexplained. The sample records around 200,000 clones, more than 85% of which are singletons. 2.5% to 3% of the sample is taken by the ten largest. Sequencing was done on a sample of peripheral blood. The source of these receptors is a man in his forties or fifties with active or convalescent COVID-19.

The J gene is TRBJ2-7, the V gene TRBV11-3, with a possible D match to TRBD1 (6 bases). Trimming removed 5 bases from V and 2 bases from J, with 10 bases in between. Germline loops: CDR1 SGHNT, CDR2 YENEEA. This CDR3 is built from 13 residues. The DNA for the CDR3 is TGTGCCAGCAGCCAGGGACATACCTACGAGCAGTACTTC. Its translation: CASSQGHTYEQYF. The full variable domain, rest sourced from reference TRBV11-3 and TRBJ2-7, is EAGVVQSPRYKIIEKKQPVAFWCNPISGHNTLYWYLQNLGQGPELLIRYENEEAVDDSQLPKDRFSAERLKGVDSTLKIQPAELGDSAVYLCASSQGHTYEQYFGPGTRLTVT.

The rearrangement uses TRBV6-2 or TRBV6-3 and TRBJ1-5; D uncertain. The length of the CDR3 is 16 residues. Germline assignment: CDR1 MNHEY and CDR2 SVGEGT. Trimming took 0 bases from V and 0 from J, leaving 9 bases between them. The CDR3 nucleotides are TGTGCCAGCAGTTACTCTCGCAGTTATAGCAATCAGCCCCAGCATTTT. It yields the protein CASSYSRSYSNQPQHF.

This rearrangement joins TRBV30 to TRBJ2-2; a possible D gene is TRBD2 (6 bases). Trimming took 4 bases from V and 4 from J, leaving 19 bases between them. The CDR3 totals 16 residues. CDR1 and CDR2 from the germline V gene are GTSNPN and SVGIG (reference sequence). CDR3 protein: CAWTIGGHGGTGELFF. CDR3 DNA sequence: TGTGCCTGGACTATAGGCGGACACGGGGGCACCGGGGAGCTGTTTTTT.

This clone was recorded a few times. V and J are TRBV7-3 and TRBJ1-3; TRBD1 matches 9 bases. The germline CDR1 and CDR2 sequences are SGHTA and FQGTGA. The CDR3 spans 14 residues. V gave up 5 bases and J gave up 4 bases; unmatched junction bases: 3. As DNA, the CDR3 is TGTGCCAGCAGCATAGGGACAGGGGGAAACACCATATATTTT. Its protein is CASSIGTGGNTIYF. Full variable domain (missing parts from reference TRBV7-3 and TRBJ1-3): GAGVSQTPSNKVTEKGKYVELRCDPISGHTALYWYRQSLGQGPEFLIYFQGTGAADDSGLPNDRFFAVRPEGSVSTLKIQRTERGDSAVYLCASSIGTGGNTIYFGEGSWLTVV.

The chain uses TRBV28 and TRBJ1-6; possible D gene TRBD1, 5 bases. Germline lookup yields CDR1 MDHEN and CDR2 SYDVKM. The CDR3 has 11 amino acids. V was cut by 6 bases and J by 14 bases, with 11 bases left in between. CDR3 region: CASSQEGALHF. The CDR3 DNA is TGTGCCAGCAGCCAGGAAGGGGCCCTCCACTTT.

V and J are TRBV28 and TRBJ1-6; possible D gene TRBD1, 5 bases. Germline values: CDR1 MDHEN, CDR2 SYDVKM. This CDR3 comprises 14 residues. Trimming stripped 6 bases from V and 6 bases from J, with 12 bases between. The CDR3 region is CASRTGLGNSPLHF. The CDR3 DNA reads as TGTGCCAGCAGGACGGGACTGGGTAATTCACCCCTCCACTTT. The entire variable domain, with the rest obtained from reference TRBV28 and TRBJ1-6, is as follows: DVKVTQSSRYLVKRTGEKVFLECVQDMDHENMFWYRQDPGLGLRLIYFSYDVKMKEKGDIPEGYSVSREKKERFSLILESASTNQTSMYLCASRTGLGNSPLHFGNGTRLTVT.

The chain employs TRBV12-5 and TRBJ1-6; 7 bases fit TRBD1. Losses at the gene ends were 6 bases for V and 7 bases for J; bases not matched to a gene: 9. The CDR3 totals 15 residues. The germline gives CDR1 LGHNT, CDR2 FRNRAP. CDR3 in amino acids: CASGMAGTDNSPLHF. Written as DNA, the CDR3 is TGTGCTAGTGGGATGGCCGGGACAGACAATTCACCCCTCCACTTT. The full variable domain, in which reference TRBV12-5 and TRBJ1-6 provide the parts outside the CDR3, is DARVTQTPRHKVTEMGQEVTMRCQPILGHNTVFWYRQTMMQGLELLAYFRNRAPLDDSGMPKDRFSAEMPDATLATLKIQPSEPRDSAVYFCASGMAGTDNSPLHFGNGTRLTVT.

The J gene is TRBJ2-3, the V gene TRBV24-1, with 8 bases aligning to TRBD1. V lost 3 bases to trimming and J lost 6 bases; unmatched junction nucleotides: 16. Germline CDR1 is KGHDR and CDR2 is SFDVKD. The CDR3 is 18 residues long. This CDR3 reads CATSDPRSGQADLDTQYF. As DNA, the CDR3 is TGTGCCACCAGTGATCCCAGATCGGGACAGGCGGACCTGGATACGCAGTATTTT.

The genes are TRBV5-1 and TRBJ1-1; D remains ambiguous. Trimming removed 0 bases at V and 0 bases at J, with 6 bases between. This CDR3 spans 14 amino acids. Germline CDR1 reads SGHRS; CDR2 reads YFSETQ. CDR3 sequence: CASSLGSMNTEAFF. The CDR3 DNA follows: TGCGCCAGCAGCTTGGGGAGCATGAACACTGAAGCTTTCTTT.

The chain joins TRBV30 to TRBJ1-6, with TRBD1 as a possible D gene (5 bases). Germline lookup yields CDR1 GTSNPN and CDR2 SVGIG (reference sequence). Trimming took off 4 bases at V and 6 bases at J, with 16 bases between the two ends. The CDR3 length is 15 residues. The CDR3 bases are TGTGCCTGGACTGGGGACGGGGGGATTAATTCACCCCTCCACTTT. Residues: CAWTGDGGINSPLHF.

V and J are TRBV28 and TRBJ1-3; D is uncertain. V lost 5 bases, J lost 0 bases, and 14 bases lay in between. The germline CDR1 and CDR2 sequences are MDHEN and SYDVKM. The CDR3 is made up of 16 amino acids. The chain's CDR3 is CASSPGGRHSGNTIYF. DNA of the CDR3: TGTGCCAGCAGTCCTGGAGGGCGTCACTCTGGAAACACCATATATTTT.

CDR3 region: CASSVTAINEKLFF. CDR3 coding DNA: TGTGCCAGCAGCGTAACAGCCATTAATGAAAAACTGTTTTTT. The V and J genes are TRBV9 and TRBJ1-4, with D uncertain. V was trimmed by 1 base and J by 4 bases, leaving 8 bases between them. The length of the CDR3 is 14 residues. Germline assignment: CDR1 SGDLS and CDR2 YYNGEE.

This clone was seen only once. The V gene is TRBV2, the J gene TRBJ2-7, with 10 positions matching TRBD1. Germline-derived CDR1 and CDR2 are SNHLY and FYNNEI. The V gene end was trimmed by 5 bases and the J gene end by 3 bases; junction bases not matched to a gene: 4. This CDR3 has 14 residues. Here the CDR3 DNA reads TGTGCCAGCAGTCCCGGGACAGGGGACTACGAGCAGTACTTC. Translated: CASSPGTGDYEQYF.

The chain is built from TRBV2 and TRBJ1-4; 10 nucleotides agree with TRBD1. CDR1 SNHLY and CDR2 FYNNEI come from the germline V gene. The length of the CDR3 is 17 residues. Unmatched junction bases numbered 8, after V lost 6 bases and J lost 1 base. The CDR3 sequence is CASSYDRGLLTNEKLFF. The CDR3 DNA sequence: TGTGCCAGCAGCTACGACAGGGGGCTTCTAACTAATGAAAAACTGTTTTTT.

V gene TRBV6-5 combines with J gene TRBJ2-2; D gene uncertain. The CDR3 totals 16 residues. Germline V CDR1 and CDR2: MNHEY, SVGAGI. The germline V and J ends were trimmed by 0 bases and 3 bases, with 11 bases remaining between them. The CDR3 loop reads CASSYSRRVYTGELFF. The CDR3 DNA reads as TGTGCCAGCAGTTACTCGAGGCGAGTTTACACCGGGGAGCTGTTTTTT.

The rearrangement links TRBV15 to TRBJ2-3; tentatively, D is TRBD2 (5 bases). Trimming left V 0 bases short and J 5 bases short, with 15 bases between. The CDR3 loop spans 16 amino acids. Germline loops: CDR1 LNHNV, CDR2 YYDKDF (reference sequence). The CDR3 DNA sequence: TGTGCCACCAGCAGAGAGGTTGGGGTCGCGGGAGATACGCAGTATTTT. It translates to CATSREVGVAGDTQYF.

The chain uses TRBV28 and TRBJ2-7; 7 bases fit TRBD1. The CDR3 spans 16 residues. Germline CDR1 and CDR2: MDHEN and SYDVKM. Unmatched junction bases numbered 12, after V lost 3 bases and J lost 4 bases. The CDR3 region is CASSFGGTDTFYEQYF. The DNA of the CDR3 is TGTGCCAGCAGTTTTGGTGGGACAGATACTTTTTACGAGCAGTACTTC.

This clone was counted once. This rearrangement joins TRBV18 to TRBJ1-3, with 8 bases fitting TRBD1. V shed 6 bases, J shed 0 bases, and the junction held 4 bases outside the gene matches. Germline CDR1 is KGHSH and CDR2 is LQKENI. The CDR3 is 15 amino acids. CDR3 sequence (DNA): TGTGCCAGCTCCGGACAGGGCCTCTCTGGAAACACCATATATTTT. This sequence encodes CASSGQGLSGNTIYF.

CDR3 nucleotides: TGCAGTGCTGGCCAAGGGGTTACGGCTTTCTTT. Its translation is CSAGQGVTAFF. The J gene is TRBJ1-1, the V gene TRBV20-1, with D tentatively TRBD1 (5 bases). V shed 5 bases and J shed 11 bases, with 15 bases lying between them. This CDR3 has 11 amino acids. In germline, CDR1 is DFQATT, CDR2 SNEGSKA (reference sequence).

The genes are TRBV10-3 and TRBJ1-1, with a tentative D call TRBD1 (6 bases). This CDR3 spans 18 amino acids. From germline, CDR1 is ENHRY and CDR2 SYGVKD. V was shortened by 0 bases and J by 0 bases, with 17 bases between the two germline ends. The CDR3 nucleotides are TGTGCCATCAGTGAGTCGAGTAGGGGGACCGGGGTGAACACTGAAGCTTTCTTT. It yields the protein CAISESSRGTGVNTEAFF.

V usage is TRBV25-1 and J usage is TRBJ1-5, with 10 bases matching TRBD1. CDR1 is MGHDK and CDR2 is SYGVNS in the germline V gene. This CDR3 comprises 14 residues. Trimming cost V 4 bases and J 7 bases; bases outside gene matches: 4. CDR3 nucleotides: TGTGCCAGCAGTGTAGGGGACAGGGGACAGCCCCAGCATTTT. This sequence encodes CASSVGDRGQPQHF.